This T cell receptor beta chain was documented in a study of T cell responses to AZD1222 COVID-19 vaccine. Study-level findings and limits: Unmutated regions of variants are reportedly targeted by nearly half of spike-specific TCRs. A rise in Spike-specific TCR breadth and depth followed two AZD1222 doses. There were mostly white British donors and more females than males, and clonal diversity was possibly underestimated.

Method: immunoSEQ multiplex PCR; TCRdb's copy keeps in-frame clones and lacks some. The sample gives about 120,000 clones, around 87% of which show up once; around 3% is in the top ten. The CDR3 contains 14 residues. Trimming shortened V by 5 bases and J by 8 bases, and 18 bases separated the two germline ends. Germline lookup yields CDR1 MNHEY and CDR2 SVGAGI. Pooled in the analysis were second doses at about 4 or about 12 weeks. Concerning this clone itself: Its antigen is not identified.

V gene TRBV6-5 combines with J gene TRBJ1-2; D unclear. This receptor was obtained from an adult who received the AZD1222 COVID-19 vaccine. Sequenced here: peripheral blood, sampled 28 days after the second AZD1222 dose. Here the CDR3 DNA reads TGTGCCAGCAGTCAGAACGACCAGGTACAAGGCTACACCTTC. Translated: CASSQNDQVQGYTF.